Each of the 32 T cell receptor beta chains below was sequenced from the same sample in a study of tumor-infiltrating lymphocytes in glioblastoma multiforme. Three nested ARM-PCR rounds with V-beta and C-beta primers built TCRB libraries. TCRdb reprocessed the multiplex PCR reads via MiXCR and lists one record per CDR3 protein. This sample has just under 20,000 distinct CDR3 sequences, with about 70% found just once. Sequencing input: peripheral blood. The receptors derive from a male donor with glioblastoma.

J is TRBJ1-1 and V is TRBV12-3 or TRBV12-4; D call uncertain. CDR3 length equals 11 residues. Between the trimmed V and J ends, which lost 7 bases and 7 bases, there was a span of 10 bases. This CDR3 reads CASTFGLEAFF. CDR3 DNA sequence: TGTGCCAGCACCTTCGGACTTGAAGCTTTCTTT.

The V and J genes are TRBV4-2 and TRBJ2-5, with 11 bases aligning to TRBD2. V dropped 4 bases and J dropped 1; count of bases not matched to a gene: 11. Germline CDR1 is LGHNA and CDR2 is YNFKEQ. CDR3 length: 18 residues. CDR3: CASSPNLLTSGAQETQYF. DNA for the CDR3: TGTGCCAGCAGCCCAAATTTATTGACTAGCGGGGCCCAAGAGACCCAGTACTTC.

V is TRBV12-3 or TRBV12-4 and J is TRBJ2-5; a weak D match, TRBD1 (5 bases). This CDR3 has 13 amino acids. The germline V and J ends were trimmed by 5 bases and 1 base, with 8 bases remaining between them. The CDR3 DNA reads as TGTGCCAGCAGTGGGGCAGCCCAAGAGACCCAGTACTTC. Its translation: CASSGAAQETQYF.

The chain carries TRBV4-2 and TRBJ1-6; tentatively, D is TRBD1 (6 bases). The length of the CDR3 is 16 residues. Germline V CDR1 and CDR2: LGHNA, YNFKEQ. Trimming took off 0 bases at V and 10 bases at J, with 16 bases between the two ends. This CDR3 reads CASSQEAGHSGSPLHF. Here the CDR3 DNA reads TGTGCCAGCAGCCAAGAGGCGGGACATTCGGGATCACCCCTCCACTTT.

The chain employs TRBV14 and TRBJ1-2; D remains ambiguous. Trimming pared 6 bases from V and 8 bases from J, leaving 13 bases between. The CDR3 is made up of 12 amino acids. CDR1 and CDR2 from the germline V gene are SGHDN and FVKESK. The CDR3 region has the DNA TGTGCCAGCAGGGAAACGGGTTACGGCTACACCTTC. This translates into CASRETGYGYTF.

The chain carries TRBV4-1 and TRBJ2-1; tentative D call: TRBD2 (5 bases). The CDR3 totals 16 residues. Germline CDR1 is MGHRA and CDR2 is YSYEKL. V was shortened by 1 base and J by 0 bases, with 10 bases between the two germline ends. The CDR3 nucleotides are TGCGCCAGCAGCCAAGTTATGGGGAGCTCCTACAATGAGCAGTTCTTC. Residues: CASSQVMGSSYNEQFF.

This chain connects TRBV5-4 to TRBJ2-7; maybe TRBD2 (6 bases). Trimming cost V 7 bases and J 0 bases, with 11 bases left between them. Germline V gene sequence: CDR1 SGHNT, CDR2 YYREEE (reference sequence). The CDR3 has 13 residues. This CDR3 reads CASSSRGSYEQYF. The CDR3 region has the DNA TGTGCCAGCTCCTCGCGGGGCTCCTACGAGCAGTACTTC.

With regard to this clonotype: This may be a read error, as it is one base from a much larger clone. The rearrangement uses TRBV28 and TRBJ2-7; perhaps D is TRBD1 or TRBD2 (6 bases each). The CDR3 sequence is 13 residues long. The germline V gene encodes CDR1 MDHEN and CDR2 SYDVKM. Here the CDR3 reads CVSSLEGAYEQYF. CDR3 in DNA: TGTGTCAGCAGTTTGGAGGGGGCCTACGAGCAGTACTTC. Full variable domain (outside the CDR3, taken from reference TRBV28 and TRBJ2-7): DVKVTQSSRYLVKRTGEKVFLECVQDMDHENMFWYRQDPGLGLRLIYFSYDVKMKEKGDIPEGYSVSREKKERFSLILESASTNQTSMYLCVSSLEGAYEQYFGPGTRLTVT.

V is TRBV28 and J is TRBJ2-7; D ambiguous. Germline V CDR1 and CDR2: MDHEN, SYDVKM. Trimming took 4 bases from V and 3 from J, leaving 10 bases between them. The CDR3 totals 13 residues. The CDR3 DNA reads TGTGCCAGCAGTTCGAGGTCCCGCTACGAGCAGTACGTC. Translating gives CASSSRSRYEQYV.

The chain links TRBV14 to TRBJ1-2; D might be TRBD1 (5 bases). This CDR3 comprises 12 residues. Looked up from germline, CDR1 is SGHDN and CDR2 is FVKESK. The ends were cut back, 6 bases at V and 4 bases at J, with 9 bases in the middle. The chain's CDR3 is CASRDGGYGYTF. The CDR3 DNA follows: TGTGCCAGCAGAGATGGGGGCTATGGCTACACCTTC.

Remarks on this clonotype: Mismatch with germline at one junction end may stem from a read error. J is TRBJ2-7 and V is TRBV11-2; D is undetermined. There are 14 residues in the CDR3. CDR1 and CDR2 from the germline V gene are SGHAT and FQNNGV. The CDR3 loop reads CVSSLVPVSYEQYF. Here the CDR3 DNA reads TGTGTCAGCAGCTTAGTTCCAGTATCATACGAGCAGTACTTC.

The sample holds a few counts of this clonotype. This sequence joins TRBV11-2 and TRBJ2-4; 7 bases align to TRBD2. Germline CDR1 and CDR2: SGHAT and FQNNGV. The CDR3 consists of 13 residues. With V trimmed by 3 bases and J by 9 bases, 5 bases remained unmatched. CDR3 region: CASSLIREGIQYF. In DNA, the CDR3 is TGTGCCAGCAGCTTGATCAGGGAGGGCATTCAGTACTTC.

Concerning this clonotype: Since the CDR3 does not end with the conserved phenylalanine or tryptophan, this likely comes from a read error. This chain uses TRBV10-3 with TRBJ2-2; a weak D match, TRBD1 (6 bases). The V gene lost 6 bases and the J gene lost 7 bases, with 21 bases spanning the gap. From germline, CDR1 is ENHRY and CDR2 SYGVKD. The CDR3 spans 16 residues. The CDR3: CAIREDYDRSGGELFL. As DNA, the CDR3 is TGTGCCATCAGGGAAGACTATGACAGGTCGGGCGGGGAGCTGTTTTTG.

This chain links TRBV11-2 with TRBJ2-7; D unclear. Germline V gives CDR1 SGHAT, CDR2 FQNNGV. This CDR3 region has 13 residues. V was clipped by 0 bases and J by 5 bases, with 8 bases between them. In DNA, the CDR3 is TGTGCCAGCAGCTTAGATAGGGATGACGAGCAGTACTTC. This gives the protein CASSLDRDDEQYF.

About this clonotype: The CDR3 ends on some other residue instead of the conserved phenylalanine or tryptophan, so this is likely a read error. The limits of the CDR3 on the DNA are not certain, so only TCRdb's listed CDR3 is given. CDR3 protein: CSVASWTGAREQNL. The chain carries TRBV29-1 and TRBJ2-7; TRBD1 was called by the table and not checked on the DNA. The germline gives CDR1 SQVTM, CDR2 ANQGSEA. The length of the CDR3 is 14 amino acids, counting both ends.

This clonotype was detected only a few times. This CDR3 is CASSSFGMGETQYF. CDR3 in DNA: TGTGCCAGCAGCTCCTTCGGGATGGGGGAGACCCAGTACTTC. This chain uses TRBV11-2 with TRBJ2-5, with D possibly TRBD2 on 5 matching bases. Germline values: CDR1 SGHAT, CDR2 FQNNGV. This CDR3 comprises 14 residues. Trimming left V 4 bases short and J 5 bases short, with 14 bases between.

Notes on this clonotype: Sequence at one end of the junction differs from germline and may be a read error. The chain has TRBV6-1 and TRBJ1-5; TRBD1 matches at 9 bases. CDR1 is MNHNS, CDR2 SASEGT, per germline. The length of the CDR3 is 14 residues. The CDR3 DNA sequence: TGCGCCAGCAATACACAGGGGGCAAGTCAGTCCCAGCATTTT. It translates to CASNTQGASQSQHF.

As concerns this clonotype: One end of the junction varies from germline; a read error may be responsible. CDR3 sequence reads: CIVLVWGQGLNYGYTF. DNA of the CDR3: TGCATCGTTTTGGTGTGGGGACAGGGGCTTAACTATGGCTACACCTTC. The genes are TRBV29-1 and TRBJ1-2; 10 bases fit TRBD1. The CDR3 is 16 amino acids. Per germline, CDR1 SQVTM and CDR2 ANQGSEA.

As concerns this clonotype: The junction does not match germline at one end; this may be a read error. The chain has TRBV29-1 and TRBJ2-5, with D tentatively TRBD2 (7 bases). The CDR3 has 17 amino acids. The germline V gene has CDR1 SQVTM and CDR2 ANQGSEA. The CDR3 sequence: CSVEDWGAGEESESQYF. The CDR3 bases are TGCAGCGTTGAAGATTGGGGGGCGGGAGAGGAATCAGAGAGCCAGTACTTT.

The chain links TRBV6-6 to TRBJ1-1, with no clear D. The ends were cut back, 0 bases at V and 2 bases at J, with 4 bases in the middle. There are 13 residues in the CDR3. Germline assignment: CDR1 MNHNY and CDR2 SVGAGI (reference sequence). The CDR3 DNA is TGTGCCAGCAGTTACTCGGACAACACTGAAGCTTTCTTT. This translates into CASSYSDNTEAFF.

The V call is TRBV11-2, the J call TRBJ2-3; 10 bases map to TRBD2. The CDR3 consists of 15 residues. From germline, CDR1 is SGHAT and CDR2 FQNNGV. With V trimmed by 8 bases and J by 1 base, 6 bases remained unmatched. The CDR3 DNA follows: TGTGCCAGCCCTGTAGCGGGAGGCGGCACAGATACGCAGTATTTT. The encoded protein is CASPVAGGGTDTQYF.

This clonotype was observed many times. The chain recombines TRBV7-9 with TRBJ2-7; D is uncertain. V was shortened by 4 bases and J by 7 bases, with 8 bases between the two germline ends. Looked up from germline, CDR1 is SEHNR and CDR2 is FQNEAQ (reference sequence). CDR3 length equals 11 residues. This chain's CDR3 is CASSWGGEQYF. In nucleotides, the CDR3 is TGTGCCAGCAGCTGGGGTGGGGAGCAGTACTTC.

This rearrangement joins TRBV5-6 to TRBJ2-7, with a tentative D call TRBD1 (7 bases). V was trimmed by 4 bases and J by 3 bases, leaving 11 bases between them. Germline V gene lookup returns CDR1 SGHDT and CDR2 YYEEEE. The CDR3 is 13 amino acids. CDR3 in DNA: TGTGCCAGCAGCCTCCAGGGGGGCTACGAGCAGTACTTC. This sequence encodes CASSLQGGYEQYF.

The chain's CDR3 is CASSSPQNRQGQFF. Here the CDR3 DNA reads TGTGCCAGCAGTTCCCCTCAAAACAGACAGGGACAGTTCTTC. The chain is built from TRBV12-3 or TRBV12-4 and TRBJ2-1, with 7 bases aligning to TRBD1. After removal of 4 bases from V and 13 bases from J, the junction contained 13 bases not matched to a gene. This CDR3 is built from 14 residues.

Of note for this clonotype: A much larger clonotype is one base distant, so this may be a read error. The CDR3 nucleotides read TGTTCCAGCAGTTTCATTGGACGTTCGGAGACCCAGTACTTC. It encodes CSSSFIGRSETQYF. The gene calls are TRBV28 and TRBJ2-5, with D unresolved. The CDR3 sequence is 14 residues long. Germline V gives CDR1 MDHEN, CDR2 SYDVKM.

As concerns this clonotype: The missing conserved phenylalanine or tryptophan at the end of this CDR3 makes a read error likely. The chain uses TRBV11-1 and TRBJ1-6; D is ambiguous. The CDR3 consists of 13 residues. From germline, CDR1 is SGHAT and CDR2 FQDESV (reference sequence). V lost 1 base, J lost 11 bases, and 9 bases lay in between. The CDR3 loop is CASSLEVSAPLHS. The DNA of the CDR3 is TGTGCCAGCAGCTTAGAAGTCTCGGCACCCCTCCACTCC.

About this clonotype itself: At one boundary the junction diverges from the germline segment, which might be a read error. The rearrangement links TRBV11-2 to TRBJ2-3; TRBD1 might be the D (6 bases). There are 19 residues in the CDR3. Germline V gene lookup returns CDR1 SGHAT and CDR2 FQNNGV. CDR3 loop: CTSSLYTLAGDPSTYTQYF. CDR3 coding DNA: TGTACCAGCAGCTTATATACGCTAGCAGGGGACCCTAGCACATATACGCAGTATTTT.

A note on this clonotype: At one end, the junction sequence differs from germline, possibly due to a read error. The rearrangement uses TRBV29-1 and TRBJ1-1; perhaps TRBD1 as D (6 bases). Germline loops: CDR1 SQVTM, CDR2 ANQGSEA. CDR3 length: 15 residues. The CDR3 protein is CRVEVGTIMNTEALF. In DNA, the CDR3 is TGCAGGGTTGAAGTCGGGACAATCATGAACACTGAAGCTCTCTTT.

The rearrangement joins TRBV5-1 to TRBJ1-1; a weak D match, TRBD1 (5 bases). The length of the CDR3 is 14 residues. With 1 base removed from V and 4 bases from J, the gap between germline ends came to 11 bases. Per the germline V gene, CDR1 is SGHRS and CDR2 is YFSETQ. CDR3 in amino acids: CASSLSSGATEAFF. CDR3 DNA sequence: TGCGCCAGCAGCTTGTCCAGTGGGGCCACTGAAGCTTTCTTT.

By proportion, this clonotype is medium-sized. V and J are TRBV11-2 and TRBJ2-7; TRBD2 matches 14 bases. J lost 7 bases, V lost 5 bases, and 13 bases had no gene match. This CDR3 is built from 17 residues. Per the germline V gene, CDR1 is SGHAT and CDR2 is FQNNGV. CDR3 coding DNA: TGTGCCAGCAGCCCCCGGTGGGGCCGACTAGCGGGGGGGGAGCAGTACTTC. Translating it yields CASSPRWGRLAGGEQYF.

About this clonotype: One end of the junction is discordant with germline, which a read error may explain. The chain links TRBV11-2 to TRBJ2-1; 7 bases are a match to TRBD1. Germline V gene data show CDR1 as SGHAT and CDR2 as FQNNGV. This CDR3 is 15 amino acids long. The DNA of the CDR3 is TGTGCCAGCAGCTTAGGACAGGGCTCCTATAATGAGCAGTTCTTC. Its protein product is CASSLGQGSYNEQFF.

This chain uses TRBV11-3 with TRBJ1-2; no firm D call. Germline V gives CDR1 SGHNT, CDR2 YENEEA. Trimming took 2 bases from V and 8 from J, leaving 12 bases between them. CDR3 length equals 13 residues. The CDR3 nucleotides are TGTGCCAGCAGCTTAAAGCGTCGACGCGGCTACACCTTC. Residues: CASSLKRRRGYTF. The complete variable domain, with remaining parts taken from reference TRBV11-3 and TRBJ1-2, reads EAGVVQSPRYKIIEKKQPVAFWCNPISGHNTLYWYLQNLGQGPELLIRYENEEAVDDSQLPKDRFSAERLKGVDSTLKIQPAELGDSAVYLCASSLKRRRGYTFGSGTRLTVV.